This T cell receptor beta chain was observed in a study of T cell responses to AZD1222 COVID-19 vaccine. Clones were read by immunoSEQ multiplex PCR, and TCRdb kept only the in-frame ones, dropping some. The data show tens of thousands of clones, with around 84% seen just once and around 20% held by the top ten. Per the germline V gene, CDR1 is SGHKS and CDR2 is YYEKEE (reference sequence). The CDR3 totals 15 residues. Between the trimmed V and J ends, which lost 3 bases and 5 bases, there was a span of 17 bases. The sequence was obtained from an adult in good health. Here the sequenced sample was peripheral blood, taken on day 0 of AZD1222 vaccination. The chain carries TRBV5-5 and TRBJ1-2; D might be TRBD1 (5 bases). CDR3 nucleotides: TGTGCCAGCAGCTCAACCGCGACAGATCTTTATGGCTACACCTTC. It encodes CASSSTATDLYGYTF.